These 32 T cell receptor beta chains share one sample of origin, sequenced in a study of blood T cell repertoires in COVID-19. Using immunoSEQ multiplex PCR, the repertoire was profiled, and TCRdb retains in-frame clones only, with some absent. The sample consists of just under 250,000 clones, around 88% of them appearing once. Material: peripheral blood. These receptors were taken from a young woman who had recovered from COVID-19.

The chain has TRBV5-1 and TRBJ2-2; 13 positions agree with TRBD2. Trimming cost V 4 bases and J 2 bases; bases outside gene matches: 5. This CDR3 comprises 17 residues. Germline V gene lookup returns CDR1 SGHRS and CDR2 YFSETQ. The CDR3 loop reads CASSQRTSGGNTGELFF. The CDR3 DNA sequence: TGCGCCAGCAGCCAAAGGACTAGCGGGGGAAACACCGGGGAGCTGTTTTTT.

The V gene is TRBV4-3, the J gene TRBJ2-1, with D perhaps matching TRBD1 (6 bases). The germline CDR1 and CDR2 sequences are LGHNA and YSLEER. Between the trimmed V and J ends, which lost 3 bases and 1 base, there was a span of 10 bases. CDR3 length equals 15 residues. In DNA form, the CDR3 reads TGCGCCAGCAGCCAGCAGGGGATATCCTACAATGAGCAGTTCTTC. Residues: CASSQQGISYNEQFF.

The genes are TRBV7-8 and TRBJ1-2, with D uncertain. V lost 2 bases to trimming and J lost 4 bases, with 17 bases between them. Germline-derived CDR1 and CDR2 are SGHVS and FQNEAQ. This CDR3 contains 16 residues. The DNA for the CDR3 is TGTGCCAGCAGCTTAATTGTGCTAACGGAGGGCTATGGCTACACCTTC. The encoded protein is CASSLIVLTEGYGYTF.

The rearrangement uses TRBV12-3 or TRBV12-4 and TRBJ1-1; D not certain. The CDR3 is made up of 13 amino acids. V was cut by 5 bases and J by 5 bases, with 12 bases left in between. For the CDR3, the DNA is TGTGCCAGCAGTCGGGTTGATCGGACTGAAGCTTTCTTT. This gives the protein CASSRVDRTEAFF.

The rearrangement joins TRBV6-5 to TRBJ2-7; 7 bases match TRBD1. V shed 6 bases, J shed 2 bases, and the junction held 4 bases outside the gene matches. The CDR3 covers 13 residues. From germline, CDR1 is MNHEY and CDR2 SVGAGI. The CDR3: CASRKGQAYEQYF. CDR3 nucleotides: TGTGCCAGCAGAAAAGGACAGGCCTACGAGCAGTACTTC.

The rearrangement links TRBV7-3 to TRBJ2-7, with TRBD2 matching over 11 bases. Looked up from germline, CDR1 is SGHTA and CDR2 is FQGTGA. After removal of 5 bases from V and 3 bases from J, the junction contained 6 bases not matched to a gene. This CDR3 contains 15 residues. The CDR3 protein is CASSQGLAAFYEQYF. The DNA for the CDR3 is TGTGCCAGCAGCCAGGGACTAGCGGCTTTCTACGAGCAGTACTTC.

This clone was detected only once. CDR3 nucleotide sequence: TGCAGCGTGCGGGACAGGGGAAATGAAAAACTGTTTTTT. This encodes CSVRDRGNEKLFF. This sequence joins TRBV29-1 and TRBJ1-4; 10 bases agree with TRBD1. In germline, CDR1 is SQVTM, CDR2 ANQGSEA. J was trimmed by 5 bases and V by 6 bases; bases with no gene match: 3. The CDR3 spans 13 residues.

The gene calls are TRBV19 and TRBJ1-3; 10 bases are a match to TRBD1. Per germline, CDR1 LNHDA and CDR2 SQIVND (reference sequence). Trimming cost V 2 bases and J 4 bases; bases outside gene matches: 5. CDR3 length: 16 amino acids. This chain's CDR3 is CASSILVGQGGNTIYF. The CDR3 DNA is TGTGCCAGTAGTATACTCGTGGGACAGGGGGGAAACACCATATATTTT.

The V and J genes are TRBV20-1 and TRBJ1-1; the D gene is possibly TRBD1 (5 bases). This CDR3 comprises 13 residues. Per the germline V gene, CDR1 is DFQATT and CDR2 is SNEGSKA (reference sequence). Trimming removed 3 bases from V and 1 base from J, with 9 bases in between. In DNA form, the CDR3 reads TGCAGTGCTAGTCTACAGGCGAACACTGAAGCTTTCTTT. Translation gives CSASLQANTEAFF.

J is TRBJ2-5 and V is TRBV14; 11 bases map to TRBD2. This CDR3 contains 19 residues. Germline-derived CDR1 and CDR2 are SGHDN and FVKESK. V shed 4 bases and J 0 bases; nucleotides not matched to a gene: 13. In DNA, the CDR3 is TGTGCCAGCAGCCGAGAGGGGTTACTAGCGGGGGACCACCAAGAGACCCAGTACTTC. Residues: CASSREGLLAGDHQETQYF.

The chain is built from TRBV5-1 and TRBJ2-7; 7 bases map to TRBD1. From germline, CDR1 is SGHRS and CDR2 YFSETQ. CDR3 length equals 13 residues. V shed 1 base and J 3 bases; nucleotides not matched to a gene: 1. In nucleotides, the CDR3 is TGCGCCAGCAGCTTGTCAGGGGGCTACGAGCAGTACTTC. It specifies CASSLSGGYEQYF.

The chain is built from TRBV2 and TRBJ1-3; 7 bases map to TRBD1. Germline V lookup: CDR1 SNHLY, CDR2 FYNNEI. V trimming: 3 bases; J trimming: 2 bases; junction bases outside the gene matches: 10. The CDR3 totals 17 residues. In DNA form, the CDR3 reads TGTGCCAGCAGTGAGGGGACAGCCTTGGACGCTGGAAACACCATATATTTT. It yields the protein CASSEGTALDAGNTIYF.

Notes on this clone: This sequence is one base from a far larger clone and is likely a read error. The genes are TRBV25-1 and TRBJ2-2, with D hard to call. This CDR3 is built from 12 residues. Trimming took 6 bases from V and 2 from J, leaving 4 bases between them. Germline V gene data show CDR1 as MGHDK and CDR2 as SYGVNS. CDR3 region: CASSRNTGELFF. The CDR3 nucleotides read TGTGCCAGCAGCAGAAACACCGGGGAGCTGTTTTTT.

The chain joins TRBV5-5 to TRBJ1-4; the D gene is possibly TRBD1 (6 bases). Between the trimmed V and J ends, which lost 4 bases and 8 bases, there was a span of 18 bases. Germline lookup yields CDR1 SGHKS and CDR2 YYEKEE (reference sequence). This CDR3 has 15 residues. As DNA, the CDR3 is TGTGCCAGCAGCCGCCCGGGAGGGGGGGAGGAAAAACTGTTTTTT. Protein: CASSRPGGGEEKLFF. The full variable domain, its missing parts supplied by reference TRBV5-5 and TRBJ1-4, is DAGVTQSPTHLIKTRGQQVTLRCSPISGHKSVSWYQQVLGQGPQFIFQYYEKEERGRGNFPDRFSARQFPNYSSELNVNALLLGDSALYLCASSRPGGGEEKLFFGSGTQLSVL.

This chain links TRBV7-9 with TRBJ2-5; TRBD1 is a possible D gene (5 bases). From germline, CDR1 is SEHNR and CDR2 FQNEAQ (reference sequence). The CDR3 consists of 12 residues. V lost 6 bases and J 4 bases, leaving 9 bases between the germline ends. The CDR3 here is CASSFGAETQYF. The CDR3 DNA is TGTGCCAGCAGTTTTGGGGCAGAGACCCAGTACTTC. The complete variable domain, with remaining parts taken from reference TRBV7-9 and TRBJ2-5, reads DTGVSQNPRHKITKRGQNVTFRCDPISEHNRLYWYRQTLGQGPEFLTYFQNEAQLEKSRLLSDRFSAERPKGSFSTLEIQRTEQGDSAMYLCASSFGAETQYFGPGTRLLVL.

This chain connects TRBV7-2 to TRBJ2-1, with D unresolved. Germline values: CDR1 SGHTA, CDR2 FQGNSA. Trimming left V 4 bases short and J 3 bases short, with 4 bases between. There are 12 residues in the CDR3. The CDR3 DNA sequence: TGTGCCAGCAGCTACTACTACAATGAGCAGTTCTTC. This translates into CASSYYYNEQFF.

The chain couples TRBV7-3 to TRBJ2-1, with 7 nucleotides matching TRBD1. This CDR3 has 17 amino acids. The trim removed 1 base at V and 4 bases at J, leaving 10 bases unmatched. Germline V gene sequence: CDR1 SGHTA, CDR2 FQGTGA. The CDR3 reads CASSLKTGPTIYNEQFF. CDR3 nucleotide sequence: TGTGCCAGCAGCTTAAAGACAGGGCCTACCATTTACAATGAGCAGTTCTTC.

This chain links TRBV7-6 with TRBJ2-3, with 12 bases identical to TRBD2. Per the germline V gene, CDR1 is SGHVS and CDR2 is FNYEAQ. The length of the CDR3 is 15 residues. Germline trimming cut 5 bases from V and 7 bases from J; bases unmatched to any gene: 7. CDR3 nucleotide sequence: TGTGCCAGCAGCCAATCTAGCGGGGGGGCGAATACGCAGTATTTT. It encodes CASSQSSGGANTQYF.

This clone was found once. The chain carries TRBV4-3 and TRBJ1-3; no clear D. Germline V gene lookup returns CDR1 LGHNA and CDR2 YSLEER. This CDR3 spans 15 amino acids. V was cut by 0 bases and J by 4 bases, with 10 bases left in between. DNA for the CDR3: TGCGCCAGCAGCCAAGATTCGGGGTCCGGAAACACCATATATTTT. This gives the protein CASSQDSGSGNTIYF.

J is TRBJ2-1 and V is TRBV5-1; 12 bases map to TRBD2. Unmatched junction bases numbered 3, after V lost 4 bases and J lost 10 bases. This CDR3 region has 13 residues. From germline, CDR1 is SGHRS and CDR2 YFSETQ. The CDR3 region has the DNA TGCGCCAGCAGCCCGGGGACTAGCGGGGAGCAGTTCTTC. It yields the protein CASSPGTSGEQFF.

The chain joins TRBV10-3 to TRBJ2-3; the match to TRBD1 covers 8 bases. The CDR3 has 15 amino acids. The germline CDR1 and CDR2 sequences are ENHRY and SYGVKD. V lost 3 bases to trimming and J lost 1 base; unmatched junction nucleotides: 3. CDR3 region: CAISDLDRGTDTQYF. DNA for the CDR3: TGTGCCATCAGTGACCTGGACAGGGGCACAGATACGCAGTATTTT.

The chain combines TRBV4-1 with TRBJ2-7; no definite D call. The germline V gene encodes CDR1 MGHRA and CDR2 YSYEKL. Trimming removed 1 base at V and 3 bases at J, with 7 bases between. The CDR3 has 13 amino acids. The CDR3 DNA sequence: TGCGCCAGCAGCCAAGTGCTCGGCTACGAGCAGTACTTC. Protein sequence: CASSQVLGYEQYF.

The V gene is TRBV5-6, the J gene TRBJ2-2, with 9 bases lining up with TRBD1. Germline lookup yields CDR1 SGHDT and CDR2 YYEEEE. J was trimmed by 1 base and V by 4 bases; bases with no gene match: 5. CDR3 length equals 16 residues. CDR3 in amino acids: CASSLPGQGNTGELFF. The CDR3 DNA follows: TGTGCCAGCAGCCTTCCGGGACAGGGGAACACCGGGGAGCTGTTTTTT.

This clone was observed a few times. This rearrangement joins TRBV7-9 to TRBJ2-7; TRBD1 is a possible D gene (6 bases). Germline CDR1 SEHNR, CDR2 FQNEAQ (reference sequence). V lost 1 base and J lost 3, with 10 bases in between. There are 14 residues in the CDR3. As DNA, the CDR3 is TGTGCCAGCAGCTTAGGACAGGTTAACTACGAGCAGTACTTC. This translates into CASSLGQVNYEQYF. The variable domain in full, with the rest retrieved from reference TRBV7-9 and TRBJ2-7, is DTGVSQNPRHKITKRGQNVTFRCDPISEHNRLYWYRQTLGQGPEFLTYFQNEAQLEKSRLLSDRFSAERPKGSFSTLEIQRTEQGDSAMYLCASSLGQVNYEQYFGPGTRLTVT.

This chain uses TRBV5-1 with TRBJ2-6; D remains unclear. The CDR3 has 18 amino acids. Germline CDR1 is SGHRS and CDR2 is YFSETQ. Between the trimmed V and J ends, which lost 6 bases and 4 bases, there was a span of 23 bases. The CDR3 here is CASTPRLGTFSGANVLTF. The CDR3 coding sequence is TGCGCCAGCACTCCCCGCTTGGGCACGTTCTCCGGGGCCAACGTCCTGACTTTC.

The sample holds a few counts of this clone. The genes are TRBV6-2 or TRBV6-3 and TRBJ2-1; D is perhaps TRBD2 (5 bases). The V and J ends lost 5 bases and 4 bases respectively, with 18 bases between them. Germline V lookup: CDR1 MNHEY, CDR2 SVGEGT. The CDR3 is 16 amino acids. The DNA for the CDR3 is TGTGCCAGCAGTCCCCCCCACGGGGAGATATACAATGAGCAGTTCTTC. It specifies CASSPPHGEIYNEQFF.

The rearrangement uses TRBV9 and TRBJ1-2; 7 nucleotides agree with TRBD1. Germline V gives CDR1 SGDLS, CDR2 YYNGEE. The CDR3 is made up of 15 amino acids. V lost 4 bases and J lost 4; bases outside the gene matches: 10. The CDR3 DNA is TGTGCCAGCAGCCTTCGGGACAGACCGACCTATGGCTACACCTTC. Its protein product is CASSLRDRPTYGYTF.

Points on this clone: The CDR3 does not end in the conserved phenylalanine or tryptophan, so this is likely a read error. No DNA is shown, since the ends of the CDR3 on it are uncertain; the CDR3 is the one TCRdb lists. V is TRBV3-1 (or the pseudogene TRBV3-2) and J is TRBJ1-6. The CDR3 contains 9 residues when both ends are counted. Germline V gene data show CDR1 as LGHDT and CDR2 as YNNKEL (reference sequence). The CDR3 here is CASSQEDGK.

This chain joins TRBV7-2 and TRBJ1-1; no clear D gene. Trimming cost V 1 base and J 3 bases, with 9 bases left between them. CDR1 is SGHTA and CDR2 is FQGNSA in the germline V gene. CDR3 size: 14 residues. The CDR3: CASSLVFRDTEAFF. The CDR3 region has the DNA TGTGCCAGCAGCTTAGTATTCCGGGACACTGAAGCTTTCTTT.

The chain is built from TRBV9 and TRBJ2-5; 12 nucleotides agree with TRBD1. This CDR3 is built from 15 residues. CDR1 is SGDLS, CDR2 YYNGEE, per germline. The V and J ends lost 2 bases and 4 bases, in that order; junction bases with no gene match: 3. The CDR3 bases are TGTGCCAGCAGCGTCGGGACAGGGGGCAGAGAGACCCAGTACTTC. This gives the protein CASSVGTGGRETQYF.

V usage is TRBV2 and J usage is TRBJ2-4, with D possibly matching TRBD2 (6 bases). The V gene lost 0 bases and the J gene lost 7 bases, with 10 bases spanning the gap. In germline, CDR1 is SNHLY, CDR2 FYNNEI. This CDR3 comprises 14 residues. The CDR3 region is CASSEASGRNIQYF. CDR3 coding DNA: TGTGCCAGCAGTGAAGCTTCAGGGAGGAACATTCAGTACTTC.

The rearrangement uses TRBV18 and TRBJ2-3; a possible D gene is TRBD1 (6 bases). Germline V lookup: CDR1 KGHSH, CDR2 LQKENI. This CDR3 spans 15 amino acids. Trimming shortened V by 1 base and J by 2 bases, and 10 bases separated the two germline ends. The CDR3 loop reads CASSPRPGATDTQYF. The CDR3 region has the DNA TGTGCCAGCTCACCACGTCCAGGGGCCACAGATACGCAGTATTTT.